This TCR beta chain was sequenced in a study of patients and donors after allogeneic stem cell transplantation. This clonotype was recorded a few times. TCRdb recomputed calls from the RT-PCR reads with MiXCR, one row per CDR3 protein. The data hold approximately 37,000 distinct CDR3 sequences, with over 25% observed a single time. The sequencing input was blood, either unsorted or a sorted T cell fraction (not recorded which). This clonotype was sampled from a human donor who was either an allogeneic HSCT recipient or a stem cell or donor lymphocyte infusion donor (not recorded which). It is not recorded whose cells these are; they may come from a transplant donor.

The CDR3: CASSQDPGRGIIKQTQYF. DNA for the CDR3: TGCGCCAGCAGCCAAGATCCCGGGAGAGGGATTATCAAACAGACCCAGTACTTC. The V and J genes are TRBV4-3 and TRBJ2-5; TRBD2 might be the D (6 bases). CDR1 and CDR2 from the germline V gene are LGHNA and YSLEER. V lost 0 bases to trimming and J lost 6 bases, with 23 bases between them. The CDR3 consists of 18 residues.